The rows below give T cell receptor beta chains drawn from one sample of a study of response to subunit inactivated influenza vaccine. TCRdb processed the RT-PCR reads anew with MiXCR; each CDR3 protein has one entry. The sample lists around 600,000 distinct CDR3 sequences, 10% to 12% seen once, with roughly 11% in the top ten. The sample also formed part of further work on T cells expressing NK-cell markers.

The specimen was PBMCs from blood, collected on the day of vaccination. The receptors originated from a man between 45 and 60 years old who received an inactivated influenza vaccine. Each CDR3 is given with its conserved first and last residue. The D gene is left open where the match is weak. Rows may omit the clone size; those that give it use once, few, many or a size class.

cdr3_length j_call d_call v_call clone_size cdr3_nt cdr3_aa
16 TRBJ2-3 NA TRBV6-2/TRBV6-3 NA TGTACCAGCAGTTATCGAGGACATACAAGCACAGATACGCAGTATTTT CTSSYRGHTSTDTQYF
15 TRBJ2-7 NA TRBV9 NA TGTGCCAGCAGCTCAACCGACTGGGGGGTTACCGAGCAGTACTTC CASSSTDWGVTEQYF
13 TRBJ2-7 TRBD2 TRBV6-2/TRBV6-3 NA TGTGCCAGCACTGACGGGGGGATCTACGAGCAGTACTTC CASTDGGIYEQYF
15 TRBJ2-3 NA TRBV6-5 many TGTGCCAGCAGTTACCTAGCCGGTCGTGGAGATACGCAGTATTTT CASSYLAGRGDTQYF
15 TRBJ1-1 TRBD1 TRBV5-1 NA TGCGCCAGGAGCTTGGGGCTCACAGGGGGCACTGAAGCTTTCTTT CARSLGLTGGTEAFF
15 TRBJ1-2 NA TRBV10-1 few TGCGCCAGCAGTGAGTCGTTGGGGGCTAACTATGGCTACACCTTC CASSESLGANYGYTF
16 TRBJ2-2 NA TRBV7-9 few TGTGCCAGCAGCTTGGTGTCCGGGACAACCACCGGGGAGCTGTTTTTT CASSLVSGTTTGELFF
14 TRBJ2-3 NA TRBV12-3/TRBV12-4 NA TGTGCCAGCAGTTCGTATGGGAACGGAGATACGCAGTATTTT CASSSYGNGDTQYF
17 TRBJ1-5 TRBD1 TRBV6-1 many TGTGCCAGCAGTCCCTCTTTTACAGGGGGCATCACTCAGCCCCAGCATTTT CASSPSFTGGITQPQHF
14 TRBJ2-5 NA TRBV28 NA TGTGCCAGCAGTACTCAAGCGTACCAAGAGACCCAGTACTTC CASSTQAYQETQYF
16 TRBJ2-2 NA TRBV27 many TGTGCCAGCAGTTTAATCGGGGGAGCGAGTACCGGGGAGCTGTTTTTT CASSLIGGASTGELFF
17 TRBJ2-5 TRBD2 TRBV28 few TGTGCCAGCAGTTTAGTGGTTAGCGGGGGGCCTCAAGAGACCCAGTACTTC CASSLVVSGGPQETQYF
14 TRBJ1-1 TRBD1 TRBV30 NA TGTGCCTGGAGTCCACGGACAGGAAGCACTGAAGCTTTCTTT CAWSPRTGSTEAFF
13 TRBJ2-7 TRBD2 TRBV7-9 NA TGTGCCAGTTTACCCAGCGGGGAACACGAGCAGTACTTC CASLPSGEHEQYF
12 TRBJ1-1 NA TRBV2 few TGTGCCAGCAAGGTATTGAACACTGAAGCTTTCTTT CASKVLNTEAFF
15 TRBJ2-3 TRBD2 TRBV10-3 few TGTGCCATCAGAGGACTAGCGGGTTTCACAGATACGCAGTATTTT CAIRGLAGFTDTQYF